The clone carrying this T cell receptor (beta chain) was seen once. The data derive from a study of T cell changes during pregnancy in multiple sclerosis. The CDR3 has 15 residues. The J segment lost 6 bases and the V segment lost 1 base, leaving 4 bases of the junction unmatched. Germline V gives CDR1 SGHRS, CDR2 YFSETQ. Repertoires were generated with immunoSEQ multiplex PCR, while TCRdb's copy carries only in-frame clones and drops some. Here the sample spans 100,000 or so clones, 94% being singletons. The source material was peripheral blood, sampled after pregnancy. This receptor was identified in a female donor in good health, enrolled as a control in a pregnancy study. V and J are TRBV5-1 and TRBJ2-2; 9 bases match TRBD2. The CDR3 coding sequence is TGCGCCAGCAGCTTGTTAGCGGGAGAGGCCGGGGAGCTGTTTTTT. It encodes CASSLLAGEAGELFF.